Below, 5 T cell receptor beta chains from the same sample are listed, as sequenced in a study of blood T cell repertoires in COVID-19. Repertoires were generated with immunoSEQ multiplex PCR, while TCRdb's copy carries only in-frame clones and drops some. The sample consists of approximately 400,000 clones, around 90% of them appearing once. Sequenced sample: peripheral blood. The source is a man aged 35 to 55 with acute or convalescent COVID-19.

This chain joins TRBV15 and TRBJ2-7; D is ambiguous. This CDR3 has 13 amino acids. Germline-derived CDR1 and CDR2 are LNHNV and YYDKDF (reference sequence). V shed 0 bases and J shed 5 bases, with 8 bases lying between them. The CDR3 is CATSRDRQDEQYF. In DNA form, the CDR3 reads TGTGCCACCAGCAGAGATCGGCAGGACGAGCAGTACTTC.

Only a few counts were recorded for this clone. V usage is TRBV9 and J usage is TRBJ2-1, with D possibly matching TRBD2 (5 bases). This CDR3 has 14 residues. Germline-derived CDR1 and CDR2 are SGDLS and YYNGEE. V lost 3 bases and J 3 bases, leaving 10 bases between the germline ends. The CDR3 nucleotides are TGTGCCAGCAGCGAGGCGGGTTACTACAATGAGCAGTTCTTC. Translating gives CASSEAGYYNEQFF.

V usage is TRBV2 and J usage is TRBJ1-1; D is perhaps TRBD1 (6 bases). The CDR3 is 14 amino acids. Trimming cost V 6 bases and J 8 bases, with 19 bases left between them. Germline V gives CDR1 SNHLY, CDR2 FYNNEI. The CDR3 sequence is CASRAYTQGREAFF. The DNA for the CDR3 is TGTGCCAGCAGGGCGTATACACAGGGACGAGAAGCTTTCTTT.

The chain combines TRBV21-1 with TRBJ2-7; TRBD2 is the table's D call, not checked against the DNA. TRBV21-1 is listed as a pseudogene. The CDR3 totals 17 residues. The CDR3 DNA follows: TGTGCCAGCAGCAAAGAAGCTTTCAGCGGGAGGCCCTACGAGCAGTACTTC. As protein: CASSKEAFSGRPYEQYF.

The chain carries TRBV2 and TRBJ2-2, with D perhaps TRBD1 (6 bases). There are 14 residues in the CDR3. Germline values: CDR1 SNHLY, CDR2 FYNNEI. Deletions cut 4 bases from V and 3 bases from J, with 9 bases between. CDR3 nucleotide sequence: TGTGCCAGCAGTGTCGGGACACACACCGGGGAGCTGTTTTTT. Translated: CASSVGTHTGELFF.